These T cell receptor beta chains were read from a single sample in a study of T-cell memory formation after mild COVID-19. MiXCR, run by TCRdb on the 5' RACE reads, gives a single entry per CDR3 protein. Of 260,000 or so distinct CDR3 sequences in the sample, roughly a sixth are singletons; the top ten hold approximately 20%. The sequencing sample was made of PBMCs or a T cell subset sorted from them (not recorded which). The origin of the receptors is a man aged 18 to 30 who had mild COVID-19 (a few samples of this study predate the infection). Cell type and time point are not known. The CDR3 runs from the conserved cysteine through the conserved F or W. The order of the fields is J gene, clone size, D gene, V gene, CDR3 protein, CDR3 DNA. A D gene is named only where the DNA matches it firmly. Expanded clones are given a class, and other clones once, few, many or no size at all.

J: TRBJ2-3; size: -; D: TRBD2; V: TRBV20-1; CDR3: CSARLIAGGGTDTQYF; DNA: TGCAGTGCTAGATTGATAGCGGGGGGAGGAACAGATACGCAGTATTTT
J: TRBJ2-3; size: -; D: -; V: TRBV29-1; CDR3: CSAAAGGGTDTQYF; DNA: TGCAGCGCCGCCGCCGGTGGGGGAACAGATACGCAGTATTTT
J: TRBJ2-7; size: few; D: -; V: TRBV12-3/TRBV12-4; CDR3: CASRAGTPFYEQYF; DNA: TGTGCCAGCAGAGCCGGGACACCTTTCTACGAGCAGTACTTC
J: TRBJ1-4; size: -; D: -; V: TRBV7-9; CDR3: CASSVTGLMEKLFF; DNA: TGTGCCAGCAGCGTGACAGGATTGATGGAAAAACTGTTTTTT
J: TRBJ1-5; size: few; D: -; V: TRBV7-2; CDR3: CASSARGQLPQPQHF; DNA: TGTGCCAGCAGCGCAAGGGGCCAACTCCCCCAGCCCCAGCATTTT
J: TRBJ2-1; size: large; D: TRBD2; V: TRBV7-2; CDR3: CASSLGLAGGNEQFF; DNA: TGTGCCAGCAGCTTAGGACTAGCGGGGGGCAATGAGCAGTTCTTC
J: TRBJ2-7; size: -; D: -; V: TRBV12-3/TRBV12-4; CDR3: CASSFGRSYEQYF; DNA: TGTGCCAGCAGTTTCGGCCGATCCTACGAGCAGTACTTC
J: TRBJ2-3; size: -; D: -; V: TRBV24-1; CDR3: CATSDQQGRTDTQYF; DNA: TGTGCCACCAGTGACCAACAGGGAAGGACAGATACGCAGTATTTT
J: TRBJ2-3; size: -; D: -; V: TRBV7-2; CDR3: CASSLFDTDTQYF; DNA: TGTGCCAGCAGCTTATTCGACACAGATACGCAGTATTTT
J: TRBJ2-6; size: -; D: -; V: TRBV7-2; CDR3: CASSPPSGANVLTF; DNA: TGTGCCAGCAGCCCCCCCTCTGGGGCCAACGTCCTGACTTTC
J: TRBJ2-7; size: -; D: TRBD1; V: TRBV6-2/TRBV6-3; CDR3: CATYRGPSYEQYF; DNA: TGTGCCACCTACAGGGGACCCTCCTACGAGCAGTACTTC
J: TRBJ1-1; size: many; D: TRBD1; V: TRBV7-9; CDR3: CASSMDRGLSEAFF; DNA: TGTGCCAGCAGCATGGACAGGGGGCTCTCTGAAGCTTTCTTT
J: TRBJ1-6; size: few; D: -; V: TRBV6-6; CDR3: CASSYNRQGTSPLHF; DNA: TGTGCCAGCAGTTACAACAGGCAGGGGACTTCACCCCTCCACTTT
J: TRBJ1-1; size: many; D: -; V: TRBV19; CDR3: CASGFGVNTEAFF; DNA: TGTGCCAGCGGTTTTGGGGTGAACACTGAAGCTTTCTTT
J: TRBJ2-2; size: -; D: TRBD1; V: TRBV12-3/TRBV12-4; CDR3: CASSTPDRGTGELFF; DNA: TGTGCCAGCAGTACCCCGGACAGGGGCACCGGGGAGCTGTTTTTT
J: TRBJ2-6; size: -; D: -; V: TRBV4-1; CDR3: CASSTGGANVLTF; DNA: TGCGCCAGCAGCACCGGGGGGGCCAACGTCCTGACTTTC
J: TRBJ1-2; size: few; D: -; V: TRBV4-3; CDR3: CASSQDLVGGLYGYTF; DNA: TGCGCCAGCAGCCAAGATCTCGTAGGGGGGCTCTATGGCTACACCTTC
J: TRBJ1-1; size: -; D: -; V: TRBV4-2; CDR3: CASSQEAPMNTEAFF; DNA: TGTGCCAGCAGCCAAGAGGCTCCCATGAACACTGAAGCTTTCTTT